This TCR beta chain was identified in a study of blood T cell repertoires in COVID-19. As for the study in general: Sources were T cells, B-cell-depleted T cells, or PBMCs; the material itself was cDNA or gDNA.

Here immunoSEQ multiplex PCR was the method, and the copy in TCRdb shows in-frame clones only, minus some. The data hold about 150,000 clones, with more than 80% observed a single time. Germline trimming cut 8 bases from V and 10 bases from J; bases unmatched to any gene: 8. The CDR3 covers 13 residues. Germline V gene lookup returns CDR1 KGHSH and CDR2 LQKENI. The source is a man aged 45-65 years with acute or convalescent COVID-19. Sequenced input: peripheral blood. This rearrangement joins TRBV18 to TRBJ1-6, with 7 bases lining up with TRBD1. The CDR3: CASRQGESSPLHF. CDR3 sequence (DNA): TGTGCCAGCAGGCAGGGGGAGAGCTCACCCCTCCACTTT.